The present TCR beta chain was sequenced within a study of cytomegalovirus exposure and HLA in healthy donors. Findings and limits, study-wide: When a later analysis compared HLA-associated TCR beta chains with equally common others, the HLA-associated chains turned out to be more clonally expanded and to have lower generation probabilities.

PCR involved 60 Vbeta and 13 Jbeta primers. Only in-frame clones appear in the TCRdb table, and some are missing; sequencing was by immunoSEQ multiplex PCR. This table has 210,000 or so clones, about three quarters appearing once. The V end was cut by 2 bases, the J end by 7 bases, with 15 bases between. CDR1 SGHAT and CDR2 FQNNGV come from the germline V gene. The CDR3 covers 15 residues. This clone was seen only a few times. Its antigen is currently unknown. The V and J genes are TRBV11-2 and TRBJ1-3, with D perhaps TRBD1 (5 bases). This receptor was identified in a boy younger than 18 in good health and CMV-seronegative. Material for sequencing was PBMCs. CDR3 nucleotide sequence: TGTGCCAGCAGCTTAATCCTTGGGGGGGAGAACACCATATATTTT. Translated, it gives CASSLILGGENTIYF.